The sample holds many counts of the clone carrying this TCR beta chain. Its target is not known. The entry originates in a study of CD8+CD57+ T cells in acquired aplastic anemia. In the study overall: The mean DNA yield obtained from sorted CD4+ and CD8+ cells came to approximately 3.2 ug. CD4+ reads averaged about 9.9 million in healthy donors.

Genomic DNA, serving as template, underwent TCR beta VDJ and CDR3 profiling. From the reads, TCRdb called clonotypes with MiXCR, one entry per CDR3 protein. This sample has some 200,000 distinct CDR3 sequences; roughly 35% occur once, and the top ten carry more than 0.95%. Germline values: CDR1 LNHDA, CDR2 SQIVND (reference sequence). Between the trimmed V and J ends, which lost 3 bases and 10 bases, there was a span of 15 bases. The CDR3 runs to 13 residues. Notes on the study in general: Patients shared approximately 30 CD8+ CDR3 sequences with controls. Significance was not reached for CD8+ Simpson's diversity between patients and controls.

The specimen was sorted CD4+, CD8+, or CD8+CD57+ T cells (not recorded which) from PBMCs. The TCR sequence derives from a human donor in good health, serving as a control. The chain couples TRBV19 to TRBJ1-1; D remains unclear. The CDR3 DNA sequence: TGTGCCAGTAGTATCGCGGAGGTTTCGAGAGCTTTCTTT. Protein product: CASSIAEVSRAFF.